The clone carrying this TCR beta chain was counted a few times. What it recognizes is unknown. This sample is drawn from a study of siplizumab effects on memory and regulatory T cells. Trimming pared 0 bases from V and 4 bases from J, leaving 5 bases between. The CDR3 has 13 amino acids. Germline V gene sequence: CDR1 SGDLS, CDR2 YYNGEE. The table came from immunoSEQ multiplex PCR; TCRdb's copy has only in-frame clones and leaves some out. This table holds around 100,000 clones, 85% to 95% found once. Study-level results: Researchers could map only a minor fraction of alloreactive clones to unstimulated subsets. Significantly reduced by siplizumab was the cumulative frequency of alloreactive sequences, namely those traceable to unstimulated CD4+ memory cells.

Sequencing used Tregs sorted from blood. The receptor was derived from a human donor in good health. The rearrangement links TRBV9 to TRBJ1-3; no definite D call. The CDR3 DNA is TGTGCCAGCAGCGTAGTCGCAGGAAACACCATATATTTT. The encoded protein is CASSVVAGNTIYF.